Following are 20 T cell receptor beta chains from one sample sequenced in a study of regulatory T cells in long-lasting Graves disease. Described time point: newly diagnosed GD, antithyroid drugs for less than 3 months. The authors made the TCR library using RNA they extracted from PBMCs. In building TCR beta libraries, iRepertoire HTBI primers were used together with Arm-PCR of CDR3 regions. TCRdb reanalysed the multiplex PCR reads using MiXCR and keeps one entry per CDR3 protein. The sample lists some 220,000 distinct CDR3 sequences; about 19% were seen once. The sample was also reused in another study, on T cells in Graves' hyperthyroidism and ophthalmopathy.

The source was peripheral blood mononuclear cells (PBMCs), collected at new diagnosis, from a patient treated with antithyroid drugs. These receptors all stem from a young woman with Graves disease.

This clonotype has only a few counts. CDR3 loop: CASSADRSNTGELFF. The CDR3 coding sequence is TGTGCCAGCAGCGCGGACCGGTCGAACACCGGGGAGCTGTTTTTT. The chain employs TRBV7-2 and TRBJ2-2; D is uncertain. V dropped 5 bases and J dropped 0 bases, with 10 bases sitting between them. The CDR3 totals 15 residues. In germline, CDR1 is SGHTA, CDR2 FQGNSA.

This clonotype was counted many times. The chain recombines TRBV6-2 or TRBV6-3 with TRBJ2-2; D gene unclear. The CDR3 loop spans 15 amino acids. V was cut by 3 bases and J by 7 bases, with 15 bases left in between. CDR1 is MNHEY, CDR2 SVGEGT, per germline. The CDR3 DNA reads as TGTGCCAGCAGTTATTTTTTTCGAGGCCTCGGGGAGCTGTTTTTT. It specifies CASSYFFRGLGELFF.

This clonotype was counted ten times or more. The chain couples TRBV6-1 to TRBJ1-4; TRBD1 matches at 7 bases. The CDR3 loop spans 15 amino acids. Germline assignment: CDR1 MNHNS and CDR2 SASEGT. The V and J ends lost 7 bases and 7 bases, in that order; junction bases with no gene match: 12. CDR3 coding DNA: TGTGCCAGCACCACTTCAGGGGGACCTAGTGAAAAACTGTTTTTT. Its protein product is CASTTSGGPSEKLFF.

This clonotype was seen at least ten times. The V call is TRBV30, the J call TRBJ1-4; D uncertain. The CDR3 has 14 residues. CDR1 and CDR2 from the germline V gene are GTSNPN and SVGIG (reference sequence). Trimming took off 0 bases at V and 5 bases at J, with 10 bases between the two ends. For the CDR3, the DNA is TGTGCCTGGAGTGTACAAAGGAGCAATGAAAAACTGTTTTTT. Its protein product is CAWSVQRSNEKLFF. The entire variable domain, with the rest obtained from reference TRBV30 and TRBJ1-4, is as follows: SQTIHQWPATLVQPVGSPLSLECTVEGTSNPNLYWYRQAAGRGLQLLFYSVGIGQISSEVPQNLSASRPQDRQFILSSKKLLLSDSGFYLCAWSVQRSNEKLFFGSGTQLSVL.

There are many counts of this clonotype. The chain has TRBV6-5 and TRBJ1-3; maybe TRBD1 (5 bases). This CDR3 spans 14 amino acids. V was cut by 4 bases and J by 0 bases, with 7 bases left in between. CDR1 and CDR2 from the germline V gene are MNHEY and SVGAGI. In DNA form, the CDR3 reads TGTGCCAGCAGTTGGGACTTCTCTGGAAACACCATATATTTT. This codes for CASSWDFSGNTIYF.

The sample holds a few counts of this clonotype. The gene calls are TRBV6-1 and TRBJ1-1; no reliable D call. This CDR3 has 16 amino acids. Germline values: CDR1 MNHNS, CDR2 SASEGT. Trimming left V 5 bases short and J 0 bases short, with 16 bases between. CDR3 bases: TGTGCCAGCAGTCCAAAAATTACAGTGCTGAACACTGAAGCTTTCTTT. Translating gives CASSPKITVLNTEAFF.

This clonotype was observed many times. This rearrangement joins TRBV11-3 to TRBJ2-1; D gene ambiguous. CDR1 SGHNT and CDR2 YENEEA come from the germline V gene. The CDR3 loop spans 13 amino acids. V gave up 1 base and J gave up 4 bases, with 5 bases separating them. In DNA form, the CDR3 reads TGTGCCAGCAGCTTAGGGAAGTACAATGAGCAGTTCTTC. It encodes CASSLGKYNEQFF.

The table lists this clonotype with many counts. This chain links TRBV2 with TRBJ1-5; the D gene is possibly TRBD1 (6 bases). In germline, CDR1 is SNHLY, CDR2 FYNNEI. The CDR3 totals 16 residues. Trimming took 7 bases from V and 9 from J, leaving 25 bases between them. The DNA of the CDR3 is TGTGCCAGCACCGGGACACGGGGGGCCGAGGTGTCGCCCCAGCATTTT. Residues: CASTGTRGAEVSPQHF.

This clonotype has a handful of counts. Possible read error: a much larger clone is one base away. This chain links TRBV7-8 with TRBJ1-1; possible D gene TRBD1, 6 bases. CDR1 is SGHVS, CDR2 FQNEAQ, per germline. Trimming shortened V by 5 bases and J by 0 bases, and 16 bases separated the two germline ends. The CDR3 is 16 amino acids. CDR3 in DNA: TGTGCCAGCAGCCTTAGCTCAGGGGCCCTGAACACTGAAGCTTTCTTT. It specifies CASSLSSGALNTEAFF.

This clonotype was seen at least ten times. The CDR3 reads CASSSLAGETQYF. CDR3 bases: TGTGCCAGCAGCTCTCTAGCGGGAGAGACCCAGTACTTC. The rearrangement links TRBV9 to TRBJ2-5; 8 nucleotides line up with TRBD2. The CDR3 length is 13 residues. Trimming took 4 bases from V and 4 from J; bases not matched to a gene: 3. Per germline, CDR1 SGDLS and CDR2 YYNGEE.

Many counts were recorded for this clonotype. V usage is TRBV20-1 and J usage is TRBJ2-5; the match to TRBD2 covers 10 bases. The CDR3 runs to 16 residues. With 0 bases clipped from V and 5 bases from J, the junction kept 9 bases outside the gene matches. Germline loops: CDR1 DFQATT, CDR2 SNEGSKA (reference sequence). The CDR3: CSARDWSSGRLETQYF. The CDR3, as DNA: TGCAGTGCTAGAGATTGGAGTAGCGGGAGGTTGGAGACCCAGTACTTC.

The sample holds many counts of this clonotype. The chain uses TRBV27 and TRBJ1-5; D remains ambiguous. Looked up from germline, CDR1 is MNHEY and CDR2 is SMNVEV (reference sequence). The CDR3 runs to 14 residues. Trimming cost V 3 bases and J 5 bases, with 11 bases left between them. DNA for the CDR3: TGTGCCAGCAGTTTTCAAGGTGCAGATCAGCCCCAGCATTTT. Protein sequence: CASSFQGADQPQHF.

The table lists this clonotype with many counts. This chain uses TRBV2 with TRBJ1-4; TRBD1 agrees at 7 bases. Per germline, CDR1 SNHLY and CDR2 FYNNEI. The V segment lost 7 bases and the J segment 4 bases; nucleotides outside the gene matches: 6. The CDR3 contains 14 residues. The CDR3 sequence is CASKPGQINEKLFF. The CDR3 DNA sequence: TGTGCCAGCAAACCGGGACAGATTAATGAAAAACTGTTTTTT.

This clonotype was recorded a few times. At one end, the junction sequence differs from germline, possibly due to a read error. The chain employs TRBV20-1 and TRBJ2-4; TRBD2 is a possible D gene (5 bases). This CDR3 has 16 residues. Germline values: CDR1 DFQATT, CDR2 SNEGSKA (reference sequence). CDR3 region: CSARSRIVLAKTIQYF. In DNA, the CDR3 is TGCAGTGCTAGAAGTCGGATTGTCCTAGCCAAAACCATTCAGTACTTC.

The V gene is TRBV28, the J gene TRBJ1-1; the D gene is possibly TRBD1 (5 bases). The CDR3 has 15 amino acids. V was cut by 1 base and J by 0 bases, with 9 bases left in between. From germline, CDR1 is MDHEN and CDR2 SYDVKM. CDR3 sequence (DNA): TGTGCCAGCAGTTTATCGGGACCCATGAACACTGAAGCTTTCTTT. Translating gives CASSLSGPMNTEAFF. Looking up the rest from reference TRBV28 and TRBJ1-1 gives the full variable domain: DVKVTQSSRYLVKRTGEKVFLECVQDMDHENMFWYRQDPGLGLRLIYFSYDVKMKEKGDIPEGYSVSREKKERFSLILESASTNQTSMYLCASSLSGPMNTEAFFGQGTRLTVV.

The rearrangement links TRBV2 to TRBJ1-1; 11 bases agree with TRBD1. The CDR3 sequence is 16 residues long. Germline CDR1 reads SNHLY; CDR2 reads FYNNEI. V lost 3 bases, J lost 5 bases, and 8 bases stayed unmatched. CDR3 sequence reads: CASSDEDRGLDTEAFF. The CDR3 bases are TGTGCCAGCAGTGATGAGGACAGGGGGCTGGATACTGAAGCTTTCTTT.

This clonotype has a count of ten or more. The gene calls are TRBV6-2 or TRBV6-3 and TRBJ2-3, with 8 bases identical to TRBD2. This CDR3 contains 16 residues. Per the germline V gene, CDR1 is MNHEY and CDR2 is SVGEGT. Trimming cost V 8 bases and J 4 bases; bases outside gene matches: 14. The CDR3 DNA reads as TGTGCCAGCTACGAACCCGGGACTAGTGCCGCAGATACGCAGTATTTT. This translates into CASYEPGTSAADTQYF.

In this sample, this clonotype turned up many times. The V call is TRBV12-3 or TRBV12-4, the J call TRBJ2-1; 16 positions match TRBD2. The CDR3 extends over 18 amino acids. With 6 bases clipped from V and 4 bases from J, the junction kept 9 bases outside the gene matches. In DNA, the CDR3 is TGTGCCAGCAGCGGAGGGACTAGCGGGAGGGCCTCGTACAATGAGCAGTTCTTC. Its translation is CASSGGTSGRASYNEQFF.

The rearrangement uses TRBV4-1 and TRBJ2-7; 11 positions match TRBD1. V lost 4 bases to trimming and J lost 7 bases; unmatched junction nucleotides: 12. CDR3 size: 16 residues. Germline lookup yields CDR1 MGHRA and CDR2 YSYEKL. The CDR3 nucleotides read TGCGCCAGCAGCCCTGGACCGGGACAGGGGGGCCGAGAGCAGTACTTC. It specifies CASSPGPGQGGREQYF.

This clonotype has only one observation. The J gene is TRBJ2-1, the V gene TRBV2; the D is unclear. Trimming stripped 4 bases from V and 4 bases from J, with 11 bases between. Germline V gives CDR1 SNHLY, CDR2 FYNNEI. The CDR3 is 14 amino acids. In nucleotides, the CDR3 is TGTGCCAGCAGTGGTCTACAGATTTACAATGAGCAGTTCTTC. Translating gives CASSGLQIYNEQFF.